The T cell receptor (beta chain) described here comes from a study of blood T cell repertoires in COVID-19. In the study overall: The origin of the acute and convalescent COVID-19 samples was the United States, Italy and Spain. T cells, B-cell-depleted T cells, or PBMCs provided the cDNA or gDNA that served as material.

TCRdb's copy holds only in-frame clones and misses some; the assay was immunoSEQ multiplex PCR. The data show a few hundred thousand clones, over 75% seen once. The CDR3 contains 16 residues. J lost 5 bases, V lost 5 bases, and 12 bases had no gene match. The germline gives CDR1 MNHEY, CDR2 SVGEGT. The specimen was PBMCs or T cells enriched from blood (not recorded which). The receptor was derived from a man younger than 40 who had recovered from COVID-19. The J gene is TRBJ1-5, the V gene TRBV6-2 or TRBV6-3; 7 bases are shared with TRBD1. The CDR3: CASSRPNDRADQPQHF. CDR3 bases: TGTGCCAGCAGTAGACCTAACGACAGGGCAGATCAGCCCCAGCATTTT.